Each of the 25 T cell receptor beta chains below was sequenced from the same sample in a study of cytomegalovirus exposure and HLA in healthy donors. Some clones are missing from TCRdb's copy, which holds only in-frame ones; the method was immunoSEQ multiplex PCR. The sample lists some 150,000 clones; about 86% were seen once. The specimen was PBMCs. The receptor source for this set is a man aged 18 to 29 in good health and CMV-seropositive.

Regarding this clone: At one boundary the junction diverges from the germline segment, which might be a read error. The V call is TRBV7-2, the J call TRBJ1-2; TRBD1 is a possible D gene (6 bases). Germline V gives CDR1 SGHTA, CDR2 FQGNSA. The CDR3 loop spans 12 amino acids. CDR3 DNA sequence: TGTGCCAGCAGCTTAGCGAGCGGGGGCGCTGCCTTC. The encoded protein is CASSLASGGAAF.

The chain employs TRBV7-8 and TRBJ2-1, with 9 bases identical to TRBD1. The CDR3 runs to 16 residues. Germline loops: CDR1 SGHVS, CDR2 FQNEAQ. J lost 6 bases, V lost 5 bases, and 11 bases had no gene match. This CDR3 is CASSVSGTGFFNEQFF. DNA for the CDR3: TGTGCCAGCAGCGTATCCGGGACAGGGTTTTTCAATGAGCAGTTCTTC.

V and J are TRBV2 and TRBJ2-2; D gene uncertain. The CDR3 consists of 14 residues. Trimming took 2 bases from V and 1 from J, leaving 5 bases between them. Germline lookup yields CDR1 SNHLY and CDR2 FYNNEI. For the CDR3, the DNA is TGTGCCAGCAGTGAATCAGGGAACACCGGGGAGCTGTTTTTT. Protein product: CASSESGNTGELFF.

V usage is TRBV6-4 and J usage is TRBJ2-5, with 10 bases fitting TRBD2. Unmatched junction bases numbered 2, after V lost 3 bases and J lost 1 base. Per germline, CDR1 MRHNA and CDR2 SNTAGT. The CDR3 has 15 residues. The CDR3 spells CASSESGGAQETQYF. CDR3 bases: TGTGCCAGCAGTGAGAGCGGGGGGGCCCAAGAGACCCAGTACTTC.

Written as DNA, the CDR3 is TGTGCCAGCAGTCCCGGACTAGCCGAGCAGTACTTC. This codes for CASSPGLAEQYF. The chain employs TRBV6-5 and TRBJ2-7, with 8 bases fitting TRBD2. The V and J ends lost 5 bases and 6 bases, in that order; junction bases with no gene match: 3. Germline V lookup: CDR1 MNHEY, CDR2 SVGAGI. CDR3 length equals 12 residues.

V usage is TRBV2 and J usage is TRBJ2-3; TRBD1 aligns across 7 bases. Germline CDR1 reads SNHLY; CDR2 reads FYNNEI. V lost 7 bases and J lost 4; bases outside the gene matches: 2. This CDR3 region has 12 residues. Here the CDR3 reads CASNRGADTQYF. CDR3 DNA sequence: TGTGCCAGCAACAGGGGCGCAGATACGCAGTATTTT. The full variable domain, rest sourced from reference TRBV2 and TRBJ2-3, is EPEVTQTPSHQVTQMGQEVILRCVPISNHLYFYWYRQILGQKVEFLVSFYNNEISEKSEIFDDQFSVERPDGSNFTLKIRSTKLEDSAMYFCASNRGADTQYFGPGTRLTVL.

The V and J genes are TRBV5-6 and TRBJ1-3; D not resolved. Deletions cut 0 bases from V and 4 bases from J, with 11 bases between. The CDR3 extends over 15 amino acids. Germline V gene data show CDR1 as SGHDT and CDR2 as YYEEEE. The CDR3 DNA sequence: TGTGCCAGCAGCTTGGGGGCCCAGCACGGAAACACCATATATTTT. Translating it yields CASSLGAQHGNTIYF.

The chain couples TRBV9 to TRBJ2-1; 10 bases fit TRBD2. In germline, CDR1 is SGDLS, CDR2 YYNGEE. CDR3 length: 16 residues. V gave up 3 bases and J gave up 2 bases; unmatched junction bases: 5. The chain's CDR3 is CASSGTGLAAYNEQFF. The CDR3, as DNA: TGTGCCAGCAGCGGGACCGGACTAGCGGCCTACAATGAGCAGTTCTTC.

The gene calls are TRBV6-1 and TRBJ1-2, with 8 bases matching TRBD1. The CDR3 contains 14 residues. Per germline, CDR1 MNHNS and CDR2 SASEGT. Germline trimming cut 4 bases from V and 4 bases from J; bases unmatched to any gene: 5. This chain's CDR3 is CASSATGDVYGYTF. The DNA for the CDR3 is TGTGCCAGCAGTGCGACAGGGGACGTCTATGGCTACACCTTC.

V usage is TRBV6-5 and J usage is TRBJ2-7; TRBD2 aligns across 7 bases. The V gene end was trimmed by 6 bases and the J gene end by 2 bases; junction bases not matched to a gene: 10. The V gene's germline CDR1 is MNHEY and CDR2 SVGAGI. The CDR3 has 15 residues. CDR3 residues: CASRDGEGMPYEQYF. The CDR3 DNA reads TGTGCCAGCAGAGATGGGGAGGGGATGCCCTACGAGCAGTACTTC.

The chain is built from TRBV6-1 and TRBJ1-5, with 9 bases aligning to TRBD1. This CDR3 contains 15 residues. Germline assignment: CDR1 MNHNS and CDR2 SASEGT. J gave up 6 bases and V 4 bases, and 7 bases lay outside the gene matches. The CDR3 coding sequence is TGTGCCAGCAGTGGCGACAGGGGGTGGTTTCAGCCCCAGCATTTT. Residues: CASSGDRGWFQPQHF.

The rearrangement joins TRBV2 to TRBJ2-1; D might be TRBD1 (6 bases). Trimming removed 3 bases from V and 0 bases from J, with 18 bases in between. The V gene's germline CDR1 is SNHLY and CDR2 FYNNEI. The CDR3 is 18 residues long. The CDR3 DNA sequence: TGTGCCAGCAGTGACCGAGGGGGTTTATTAAGCTCCTACAATGAGCAGTTCTTC. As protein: CASSDRGGLLSSYNEQFF.

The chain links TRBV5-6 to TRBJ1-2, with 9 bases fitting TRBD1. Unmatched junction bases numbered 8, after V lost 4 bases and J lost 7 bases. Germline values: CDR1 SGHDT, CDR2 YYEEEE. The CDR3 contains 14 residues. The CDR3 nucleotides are TGTGCCAGCAGCCCCGACAGGGGGGTAGGTGGCTACACCTTC. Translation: CASSPDRGVGGYTF.

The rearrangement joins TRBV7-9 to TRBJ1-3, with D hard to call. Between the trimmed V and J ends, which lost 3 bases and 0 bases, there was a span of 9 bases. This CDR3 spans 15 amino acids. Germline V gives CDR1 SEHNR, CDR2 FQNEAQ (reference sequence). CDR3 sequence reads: CASSFHRDSGNTIYF. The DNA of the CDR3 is TGTGCCAGCAGCTTTCACAGAGACTCTGGAAACACCATATATTTT.

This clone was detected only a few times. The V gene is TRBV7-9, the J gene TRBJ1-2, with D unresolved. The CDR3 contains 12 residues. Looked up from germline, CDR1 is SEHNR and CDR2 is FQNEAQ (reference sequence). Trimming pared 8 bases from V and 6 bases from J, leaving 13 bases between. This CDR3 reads CASGGSRNGYTF. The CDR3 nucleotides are TGTGCCAGCGGAGGGTCTCGGAATGGCTACACCTTC.

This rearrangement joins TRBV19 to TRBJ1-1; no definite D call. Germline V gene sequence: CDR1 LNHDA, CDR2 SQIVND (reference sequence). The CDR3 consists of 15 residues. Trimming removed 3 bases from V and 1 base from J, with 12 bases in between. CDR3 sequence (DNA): TGTGCCAGTAGTATTGGCCGCCTAGGGAACACTGAAGCTTTCTTT. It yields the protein CASSIGRLGNTEAFF.

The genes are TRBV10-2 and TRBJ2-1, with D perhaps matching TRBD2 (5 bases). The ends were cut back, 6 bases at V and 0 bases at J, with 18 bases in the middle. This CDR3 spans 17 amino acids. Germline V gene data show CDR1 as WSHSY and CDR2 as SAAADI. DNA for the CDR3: TGCGCCAGCAGCGGGGAAAGCGCAAAGAGCTCCTACAATGAGCAGTTCTTC. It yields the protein CASSGESAKSSYNEQFF.

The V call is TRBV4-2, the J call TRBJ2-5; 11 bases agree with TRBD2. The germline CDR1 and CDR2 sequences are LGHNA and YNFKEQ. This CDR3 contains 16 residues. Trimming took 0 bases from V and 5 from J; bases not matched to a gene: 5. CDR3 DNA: TGTGCCAGCAGCCAAGATCTAGCGGGAGGTGGCGAGACCCAGTACTTC. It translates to CASSQDLAGGGETQYF.

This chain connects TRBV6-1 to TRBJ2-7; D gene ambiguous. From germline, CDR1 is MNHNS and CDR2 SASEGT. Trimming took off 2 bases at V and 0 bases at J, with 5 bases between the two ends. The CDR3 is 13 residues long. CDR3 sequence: CASSESRSYEQYF. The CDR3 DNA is TGTGCCAGCAGTGAAAGCCGCTCCTACGAGCAGTACTTC.

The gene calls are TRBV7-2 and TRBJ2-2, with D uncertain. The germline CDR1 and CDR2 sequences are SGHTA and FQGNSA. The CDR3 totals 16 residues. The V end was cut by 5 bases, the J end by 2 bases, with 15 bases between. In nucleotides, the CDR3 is TGTGCCAGCAGCCCGATCATAGTCCCTAACACCGGGGAGCTGTTTTTT. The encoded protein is CASSPIIVPNTGELFF.

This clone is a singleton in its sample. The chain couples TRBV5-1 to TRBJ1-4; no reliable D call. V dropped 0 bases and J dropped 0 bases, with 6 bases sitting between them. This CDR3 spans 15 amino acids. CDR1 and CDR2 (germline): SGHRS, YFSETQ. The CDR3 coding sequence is TGCGCCAGCAGCTTGGATCCGGCAACTAATGAAAAACTGTTTTTT. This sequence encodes CASSLDPATNEKLFF.

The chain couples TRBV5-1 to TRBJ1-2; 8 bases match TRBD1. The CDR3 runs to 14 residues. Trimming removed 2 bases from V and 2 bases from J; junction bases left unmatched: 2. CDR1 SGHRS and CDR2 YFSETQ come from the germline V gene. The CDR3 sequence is CASSLQGGNYGYTF. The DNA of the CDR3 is TGCGCCAGCAGCTTACAGGGGGGAAACTATGGCTACACCTTC.

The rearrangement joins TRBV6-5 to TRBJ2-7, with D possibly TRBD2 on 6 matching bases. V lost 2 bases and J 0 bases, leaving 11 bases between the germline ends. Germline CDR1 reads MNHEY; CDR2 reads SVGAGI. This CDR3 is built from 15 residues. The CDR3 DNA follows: TGTGCCAGCAGTTACGGGCGGGGTGACTCCTACGAGCAGTACTTC. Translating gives CASSYGRGDSYEQYF.

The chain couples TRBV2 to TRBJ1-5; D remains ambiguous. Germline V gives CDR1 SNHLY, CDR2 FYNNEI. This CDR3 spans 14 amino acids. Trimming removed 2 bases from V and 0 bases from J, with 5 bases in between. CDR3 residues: CASSESTSNQPQHF. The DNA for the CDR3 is TGTGCCAGCAGTGAAAGCACTAGCAATCAGCCCCAGCATTTT.

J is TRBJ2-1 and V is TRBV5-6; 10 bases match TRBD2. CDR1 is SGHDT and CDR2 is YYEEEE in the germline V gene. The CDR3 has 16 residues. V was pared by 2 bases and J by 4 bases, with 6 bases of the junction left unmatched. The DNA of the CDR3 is TGTGCCAGCAGCTTATCTAGCGGGGGCCTTTACAATGAGCAGTTCTTC. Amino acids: CASSLSSGGLYNEQFF.